The 11 T cell receptor beta chains below come from one sample, sequenced in a study of CD8+ T cells in alopecia areata. Cutaneous lymph node cells were pooled, and they were sorted using CD4, CD8alpha, NKG2D, NKG2ACE and other markers. Following extraction, RNA underwent reverse transcription to cDNA, which served as the sequencing template. Assay: immunoSEQ multiplex PCR; the TCRdb copy retains only in-frame clones and omits some. The data show 200,000 to 300,000 clones, with none appearing a single time. Sequencing input: CD4+ T cells sorted from a lymph node. The receptors derive from a C3H/HeJ mouse with alopecia areata. The strain's MHC haplotype is H2-k.

This clone was picked up a small number of times. Mouse germline and gene names are used. The CDR3 end is not reached by the read, which stops 4 residues before it; the germline J gene fills it in. The chain carries TRBV14 and TRBJ2-7; TRBD1 is a possible D gene (6 bases). Germline lookup yields CDR1 SGHDT and CDR2 FRDEAV. The CDR3 runs 13 residues. Trimming stripped 5 bases from V and 2 bases from J, with 11 bases between. The sequenced part of the CDR3 DNA is TGTGCCAGCAGCCCGGGGACACCCTAT. Translating it yields CASSPGTPY. The whole CDR3 region reads CASSPGTPYEQYF.

This clone was detected many times. Gene names follow the mouse nomenclature. CDR3 DNA (partial): TGTGCTAGCAGCATCAGGGCCTCC. Translating gives CASSIRAS. The full CDR3 protein is CASSIRASDYTF. The V and J genes are TRBV17 and TRBJ1-2; perhaps TRBD1 as D (5 bases). The CDR3 end lies 4 residues beyond the end of the read and is filled in from the germline J gene. Germline V gene sequence: CDR1 MNHDT, CDR2 YYDKIL. The CDR3 consists of 12 residues. The germline V and J ends were trimmed by 6 bases and 4 bases, with 9 bases remaining between them.

A word on this clone: Gene names are mouse gene names. The CDR3 end falls 4 residues outside the read, so it is completed with the germline J gene. This sample also contains other DNA sequences that code for the same CDR3. The chain joins TRBV13-3 to TRBJ2-1; TRBD1 is a possible D gene (6 bases). V lost 2 bases and J lost 2, with 8 bases in between. CDR1 is NNHDY and CDR2 is SYVADS in the germline V gene. The CDR3 is 14 amino acids. CDR3 sequence reads: CASSEQGDYAEQFF. CDR3 DNA, as far as it was read: TGTGCCAGCAGTGAACAGGGCGACTATGCT.

As regards this clone: Germline and genes: mouse. The read falls 4 residues short of the CDR3 end, and the missing part is taken from the germline J gene. V usage is TRBV2 and J usage is TRBJ2-5, with D perhaps matching TRBD1 (6 bases). Germline V gives CDR1 LGHNA, CDR2 YSYQKL. The CDR3 contains 13 residues. Here the CDR3 reads CASSQNRVDTQYF. The part of the CDR3 DNA that was read is TGTGCCAGCAGCCAGAACAGGGTTGAC.

In the case of this clone: Gene names refer to mouse genes. The CDR3 is cut off 4 residues early in the read; its end comes from the germline J gene. V is TRBV1 and J is TRBJ1-2; unclear D gene. The germline V gene has CDR1 NSQYPW and CDR2 LRSPGD (reference sequence). This CDR3 is 15 amino acids long. The germline V and J ends were trimmed by 3 bases and 0 bases, with 11 bases remaining between them. CDR3 region: CTCSAPTLANSDYTF. The covered CDR3 bases are TGCACCTGCAGTGCCCCGACACTTGCAAACTCC.

This clone has more than one count but fewer than ten. Germline and genes here are mouse. The read terminates 3 residues before the CDR3 end, so the remaining end is supplied by the germline J gene. Within the sample, other DNA sequences also encode this same CDR3. The V and J genes are TRBV13-1 and TRBJ1-6, with D maybe TRBD1 (5 bases). TRBJ1-6 is reported as an ORF; its role is uncertain. CDR1 is NSHNY and CDR2 is SYGAGN in the germline V gene. The CDR3 loop spans 14 amino acids. With 3 bases removed from V and 3 bases from J, the gap between germline ends came to 7 bases. The part of the CDR3 DNA that was read is TGTGCCAGCAGTGCCGACAGCTATAATTCGCCC. This translates into CASSADSYNSP. The entire CDR3 protein reads CASSADSYNSPLYF.

Notes on this clone: Gene names are mouse gene names. Read sequence stops 4 residues before the CDR3 end, and the germline J gene provides the missing end. The rearrangement links TRBV13-2 to TRBJ2-7; perhaps TRBD1 as D (5 bases). This CDR3 spans 14 amino acids. The V and J ends lost 1 base and 1 base respectively, with 9 bases between them. From germline, CDR1 is NNHNN and CDR2 SYGAGS (reference sequence). This CDR3 reads CASGDKDKSYEQYF. The covered CDR3 bases are TGTGCCAGCGGTGATAAGGACAAATCCTAT.

A word on this clone: Gene names are the mouse ones. The read terminates 4 residues ahead of where the CDR3 ends, so the germline J gene completes it. In the same sample, other DNA sequences code for this CDR3. The chain uses TRBV17 and TRBJ2-5, with TRBD1 matching 8 bases. Germline V gene data show CDR1 as MNHDT and CDR2 as YYDKIL. CDR3 length: 14 residues. The sequenced CDR3 bases are TGTGCTAGCAGTAGAGACAGGGGGCCAGAC. Translation: CASSRDRGPD. The CDR3 reads in full as CASSRDRGPDTQYF.

Of note for this clone: Gene names and germline match the mouse. The sequence runs out 4 residues before the end of the CDR3; the remainder is reconstructed from the germline J gene. This same CDR3 is encoded by further DNA sequences in the sample. This chain uses TRBV13-2 with TRBJ2-1, with TRBD1 matching over 7 bases. The CDR3 sequence is 13 residues long. In germline, CDR1 is NNHNN, CDR2 SYGAGS (reference sequence). The junction had 2 bases not matched to a gene; V was cut back by 5 bases and J by 3 bases. The sequenced part of the CDR3 DNA is TGTGCCAGCGGGGCAGGGGGCTATGCT. Translated: CASGAGGYA. The entire CDR3 reads CASGAGGYAEQFF.

Remarks on this clone: Genes and germline come from the mouse. The read is 4 residues too short to cover the CDR3 end, so that end is filled in from the germline J gene. The chain couples TRBV19 to TRBJ2-1; 7 bases map to TRBD1. V shed 6 bases, J shed 3 bases, and the junction held 3 bases outside the gene matches. The CDR3 covers 13 residues. Per germline, CDR1 FNHDT and CDR2 SITEND (reference sequence). The CDR3 here is CASKAGGYAEQFF. The sequenced CDR3 bases are TGTGCCAGCAAGGCAGGGGGCTATGCT.

A word on this clone: The gene names given are mouse names. The read falls 4 residues short of the CDR3 end, and the missing part is taken from the germline J gene. This chain links TRBV5 with TRBJ1-2, with 12 bases lining up with TRBD1. Per germline, CDR1 LGHNA and CDR2 YNLKQL (reference sequence). Losses at the gene ends were 2 bases for V and 4 bases for J; bases not matched to a gene: 2. The CDR3 extends over 15 amino acids. The part of the CDR3 DNA that was read is TGTGCCAGCAGCCAACCGGGACAGGGGGCCTCC. As protein: CASSQPGQGAS. The entire CDR3 sequence reads CASSQPGQGASDYTF.